The 9 T cell receptor beta chains below were found in one sample sequenced in a study of graft-versus-host responses after intestinal transplantation. The antigens of these receptors remain unknown. Libraries were prepared by immunoSEQ multiplex PCR; TCRdb keeps only in-frame clonotypes and omits some of them. The table includes around 99,000 clones, about 92% detected once. The sequencing here drew on unstimulated CD8+ T cells sorted from spleen or lymph node cells, taken before intestinal transplant. These receptors came from a human donor who received an intestinal transplant.

For the CDR3, the DNA is TGTGCCAGCAGCTTAGCGGGGCCTGCTACCCAGTATACGCAGTATTTT. Protein: CASSLAGPATQYTQYF. This sequence joins TRBV7-6 and TRBJ2-3; a possible D gene is TRBD1 (5 bases). The length of the CDR3 is 16 residues. CDR1 is SGHVS and CDR2 is FNYEAQ in the germline V gene. Trimming stripped 0 bases from V and 7 bases from J, with 17 bases between.

The V and J genes are TRBV9 and TRBJ2-2; 11 nucleotides agree with TRBD2. Unmatched junction bases numbered 3, after V lost 2 bases and J lost 6 bases. Germline loops: CDR1 SGDLS, CDR2 YYNGEE. The CDR3 totals 15 residues. The CDR3 loop reads CASSVSGGASGELFF. For the CDR3, the DNA is TGTGCCAGCAGCGTTAGCGGGGGGGCCTCCGGGGAGCTGTTTTTT.

This chain links TRBV19 with TRBJ2-7, with TRBD1 as a possible D gene (5 bases). CDR3 length: 15 amino acids. V lost 5 bases to trimming and J lost 0 bases, with 14 bases between them. The germline V gene has CDR1 LNHDA and CDR2 SQIVND (reference sequence). CDR3 amino acids: CASSLAGWSSYEQYF. Here the CDR3 DNA reads TGTGCCAGTAGTCTTGCAGGGTGGAGCTCCTACGAGCAGTACTTC.

J is TRBJ2-5 and V is TRBV27, with D uncertain. With 5 bases removed from V and 4 bases from J, the gap between germline ends came to 11 bases. Germline V gene data show CDR1 as MNHEY and CDR2 as SMNVEV (reference sequence). CDR3 size: 13 residues. CDR3 sequence reads: CASSTGHIETQYF. The DNA for the CDR3 is TGTGCCAGCAGTACCGGTCATATAGAGACCCAGTACTTC.

The chain joins TRBV21-1 to TRBJ1-3. TRBV21-1 is labeled a pseudogene. This CDR3 region has 15 residues. The CDR3 is CASSHREVDLNTIYF. The CDR3 DNA reads TGTGCCAGCAGCCATAGGGAGGTAGATCTGAACACCATATATTTT.

This clone was detected only once. The chain is built from TRBV7-9 and TRBJ2-7; D is perhaps TRBD2 (6 bases). V lost 5 bases and J 1 base, leaving 18 bases between the germline ends. The germline gives CDR1 SEHNR, CDR2 FQNEAQ (reference sequence). The CDR3 runs 16 residues. CDR3 amino acids: CASSHQEGPRSYEQYF. The CDR3 nucleotides read TGTGCCAGCAGCCATCAGGAGGGACCGAGGTCCTACGAGCAGTACTTC.

The table lists this clone with a count of one. The chain couples TRBV30 to TRBJ1-3; D is ambiguous. Between the trimmed V and J ends, which lost 5 bases and 0 bases, there was a span of 5 bases. CDR1 is GTSNPN, CDR2 SVGIG, per germline (reference sequence). CDR3 size: 12 residues. The CDR3 DNA reads as TGTGCCTGGGCCGGCTCTGGAAACACCATATATTTT. Its protein product is CAWAGSGNTIYF.

The V and J genes are TRBV27 and TRBJ2-3; 9 bases are a match to TRBD1. This CDR3 comprises 15 residues. Losses at the gene ends were 4 bases for V and 4 bases for J; bases not matched to a gene: 6. The V gene's germline CDR1 is MNHEY and CDR2 SMNVEV (reference sequence). The CDR3, as DNA: TGTGCCAGCAGTTCCGGGACAGGGATCGCAGATACGCAGTATTTT. It yields the protein CASSSGTGIADTQYF.

V gene TRBV5-4 combines with J gene TRBJ2-1; TRBD1 agrees at 10 bases. The V segment lost 9 bases and the J segment 2 bases; nucleotides outside the gene matches: 5. This CDR3 spans 14 amino acids. Germline CDR1 SGHNT, CDR2 YYREEE (reference sequence). The CDR3 nucleotides are TGTGCCACCGCCGGGACAGGGGCCTACAATGAGCAGTTCTTC. The encoded protein is CATAGTGAYNEQFF. Full variable domain (rest looked up from reference TRBV5-4 and TRBJ2-1): ETGVTQSPTHLIKTRGQQVTLRCSSQSGHNTVSWYQQALGQGPQFIFQYYREEENGRGNFPPRFSGLQFPNYSSELNVNALELDDSALYLCATAGTGAYNEQFFGPGTRLTVL.